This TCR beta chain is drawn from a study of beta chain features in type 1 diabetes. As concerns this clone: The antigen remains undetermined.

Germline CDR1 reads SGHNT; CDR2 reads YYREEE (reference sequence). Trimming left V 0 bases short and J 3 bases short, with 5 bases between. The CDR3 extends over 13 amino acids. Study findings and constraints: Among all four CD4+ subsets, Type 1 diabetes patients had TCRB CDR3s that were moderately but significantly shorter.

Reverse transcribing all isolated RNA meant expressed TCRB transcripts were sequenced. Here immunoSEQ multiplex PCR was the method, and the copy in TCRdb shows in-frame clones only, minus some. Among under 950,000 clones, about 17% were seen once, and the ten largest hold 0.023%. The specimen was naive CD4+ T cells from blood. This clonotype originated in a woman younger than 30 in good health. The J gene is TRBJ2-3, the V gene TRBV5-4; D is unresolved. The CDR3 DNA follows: TGTGCCAGCAGCTTGGAGGAAACAGATACGCAGTATTTT. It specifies CASSLEETDTQYF. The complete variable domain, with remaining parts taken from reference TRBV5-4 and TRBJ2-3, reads ETGVTQSPTHLIKTRGQQVTLRCSSQSGHNTVSWYQQALGQGPQFIFQYYREEENGRGNFPPRFSGLQFPNYSSELNVNALELDDSALYLCASSLEETDTQYFGPGTRLTVL.